The entry below gives a single T cell receptor beta chain sequence along with its context. This entry is derived from a study of human T cells and chemical hapten exposure. Described time point: patch test 1, 2 weeks after DPC sensitization. Treatment denoted: therapeutic diphenylcyclopropenone sensitization with weekly scalp DPC. The length of the CDR3 is 14 residues. CDR1 MNHEY and CDR2 SMNVEV come from the germline V gene (reference sequence). Trimming pared 2 bases from V and 8 bases from J, leaving 10 bases between. TCRdb reprocessed the RACE reads via MiXCR and lists one record per CDR3 protein. The sample records 80,000 to 100,000 distinct CDR3 sequences, under 15% being singletons.

The chain has TRBV27 and TRBJ1-6; D possibly corresponds to TRBD1 (6 bases). The receptor was isolated from a woman aged 40 to 50 with alopecia areata. Some clones in this sample may be carry-over from other donors' samples. The sample was whole blood, taken in connection with sensitization to the hapten diphenylcyclopropenone (DPC). CDR3 DNA sequence: TGTGCCAGCAGTTTAGGCAGGGGTTATTCACCCCTCCACTTT. Encoded protein: CASSLGRGYSPLHF.